Each of the 20 T cell receptor beta chains below was sequenced from the same sample in a study of OX40 agonist ivuxolimab in advanced cancers. Sequencing was performed with immunoSEQ multiplex PCR; in TCRdb, only in-frame clones are kept and a portion is missing. The table shows about 73,000 clones, with approximately 90% occurring only once. Sequenced here: CD4+ or CD8+ T cells sorted from blood, sampled in a trial of the OX40 agonist ivuxolimab. The receptors come from an adult with an advanced solid tumor such as melanoma, head and neck, liver or kidney cancer.

The rearrangement links TRBV7-3 to TRBJ1-2, with D perhaps matching TRBD1 (6 bases). Germline lookup yields CDR1 SGHTA and CDR2 FQGTGA. Trimming removed 5 bases at V and 6 bases at J, with 19 bases between. This CDR3 contains 15 residues. The CDR3 is CASSPTKLDSNGYTF. The CDR3 DNA is TGTGCCAGCAGCCCAACAAAATTGGACAGTAATGGCTACACCTTC.

The genes are TRBV5-6 and TRBJ2-1, with D possibly TRBD1 on 5 matching bases. There are 14 residues in the CDR3. Looked up from germline, CDR1 is SGHDT and CDR2 is YYEEEE. Trimming pared 0 bases from V and 1 base from J, leaving 5 bases between. This CDR3 is CASSLGQSYNEQFF. CDR3 DNA: TGTGCCAGCAGCTTGGGACAGTCCTACAATGAGCAGTTCTTC.

The J gene is TRBJ2-2, the V gene TRBV6-5; D gene ambiguous. This CDR3 has 13 residues. Trimming took off 5 bases at V and 5 bases at J, with 9 bases between the two ends. In germline, CDR1 is MNHEY, CDR2 SVGAGI. The CDR3 loop reads CASSPTPTGELFF. In DNA, the CDR3 is TGTGCCAGCAGTCCGACACCAACCGGGGAGCTGTTTTTT.

V and J are TRBV7-9 and TRBJ2-1; 7 nucleotides match TRBD1. Germline CDR1 is SEHNR and CDR2 is FQNEAQ (reference sequence). CDR3 length: 18 amino acids. Trimming at V came to 5 bases and at J to 3 bases, leaving 16 bases not matched to a gene. The CDR3 DNA sequence: TGTGCCAGCAGCCCAAAGGTGTCGGGACAGAGGGACTACAATGAGCAGTTCTTC. This codes for CASSPKVSGQRDYNEQFF. Full variable domain (missing parts from reference TRBV7-9 and TRBJ2-1): DTGVSQNPRHKITKRGQNVTFRCDPISEHNRLYWYRQTLGQGPEFLTYFQNEAQLEKSRLLSDRFSAERPKGSFSTLEIQRTEQGDSAMYLCASSPKVSGQRDYNEQFFGPGTRLTVL.

The chain combines TRBV5-4 with TRBJ1-5, with D maybe TRBD1 (5 bases). Trimming stripped 0 bases from V and 5 bases from J, with 9 bases between. The germline V gene has CDR1 SGHNT and CDR2 YYREEE (reference sequence). CDR3 length: 14 amino acids. The CDR3 is CASSLEGEHQPQHF. CDR3 DNA: TGTGCCAGCAGCTTGGAAGGGGAACATCAGCCCCAGCATTTT.

The chain uses TRBV4-1 and TRBJ1-4; D call uncertain. CDR3 length: 15 amino acids. CDR1 MGHRA and CDR2 YSYEKL come from the germline V gene. V lost 2 bases, J lost 0 bases, and 7 bases lay in between. This chain's CDR3 is CASSQSPATNEKLFF. CDR3 DNA: TGCGCCAGCAGCCAATCACCAGCAACTAATGAAAAACTGTTTTTT.

Remarks on this clone: The identical CDR3 is also encoded by other nucleotide sequences in the sample. This chain joins TRBV27 and TRBJ1-5; D is ambiguous. Trimming left V 0 bases short and J 7 bases short, with 7 bases between. Germline V lookup: CDR1 MNHEY, CDR2 SMNVEV (reference sequence). The CDR3 loop spans 13 amino acids. Written as DNA, the CDR3 is TGTGCCAGCAGTTTATCCGGGTCCCAGCCCCAGCATTTT. Amino acids: CASSLSGSQPQHF.

The chain is built from TRBV7-9 and TRBJ1-4; no clear D. Trimming pared 3 bases from V and 8 bases from J, leaving 13 bases between. Per germline, CDR1 SEHNR and CDR2 FQNEAQ (reference sequence). This CDR3 comprises 14 residues. The CDR3 nucleotides read TGTGCCAGCAGCTTTGCTGGGAAGAGCGAAAAACTGTTTTTT. Protein: CASSFAGKSEKLFF.

V is TRBV19 and J is TRBJ2-1; D might be TRBD1 (6 bases). The CDR3 has 13 residues. Germline assignment: CDR1 LNHDA and CDR2 SQIVND (reference sequence). V was shortened by 5 bases and J by 8 bases, with 13 bases between the two germline ends. CDR3 amino acids: CASSRYRADEQFF. For the CDR3, the DNA is TGTGCCAGTAGTCGTTACAGGGCCGATGAGCAGTTCTTC. Supplemented by reference TRBV19 and TRBJ2-1, the full variable domain reads DGGITQSPKYLFRKEGQNVTLSCEQNLNHDAMYWYRQDPGQGLRLIYYSQIVNDFQKGDIAEGYSVSREKKESFPLTVTSAQKNPTAFYLCASSRYRADEQFFGPGTRLTVL.

V and J are TRBV19 and TRBJ1-5; 8 nucleotides line up with TRBD1. Per the germline V gene, CDR1 is LNHDA and CDR2 is SQIVND (reference sequence). The V and J ends lost 6 bases and 10 bases, in that order; junction bases with no gene match: 8. This CDR3 is 13 amino acids long. CDR3 nucleotide sequence: TGTGCCAGTAGAACAGGGGGTCTATCACCCCAGCATTTT. Translation: CASRTGGLSPQHF.

The chain links TRBV30 to TRBJ2-7; the D gene is possibly TRBD2 (8 bases). The ends were cut back, 0 bases at V and 0 bases at J, with 18 bases in the middle. The germline CDR1 and CDR2 sequences are GTSNPN and SVGIG (reference sequence). The CDR3 runs 17 residues. In DNA, the CDR3 is TGTGCCTGGAGTGTAGCGGGGGACAGCCCCTTCTCCTACGAGCAGTACTTC. Amino acid sequence: CAWSVAGDSPFSYEQYF. Supplemented by reference TRBV30 and TRBJ2-7, the full variable domain reads SQTIHQWPATLVQPVGSPLSLECTVEGTSNPNLYWYRQAAGRGLQLLFYSVGIGQISSEVPQNLSASRPQDRQFILSSKKLLLSDSGFYLCAWSVAGDSPFSYEQYFGPGTRLTVT.

The rearrangement links TRBV28 to TRBJ2-3, with 8 bases fitting TRBD1. J gave up 4 bases and V 8 bases, and 5 bases lay outside the gene matches. This CDR3 has 13 residues. The germline V gene has CDR1 MDHEN and CDR2 SYDVKM. The CDR3 bases are TGTGCCAGCGGACGACAGGGGCCAGATACGCAGTATTTT. It codes for CASGRQGPDTQYF.

The chain's CDR3 is CASTGTGLGQPQHF. The CDR3 DNA follows: TGTGCCAGCACCGGGACAGGGCTCGGTCAGCCCCAGCATTTT. V gene TRBV28 combines with J gene TRBJ1-5; TRBD1 agrees at 9 bases. Germline lookup yields CDR1 MDHEN and CDR2 SYDVKM. This CDR3 comprises 14 residues. The V segment lost 7 bases and the J segment 6 bases; nucleotides outside the gene matches: 7.

There are many counts of this clone. The chain is built from TRBV27 and TRBJ2-2; 7 nucleotides align to TRBD1. With V trimmed by 5 bases and J by 6 bases, 9 bases remained unmatched. This CDR3 has 15 amino acids. The germline gives CDR1 MNHEY, CDR2 SMNVEV (reference sequence). This CDR3 is CASSGDSLGAGELFF. CDR3 DNA sequence: TGTGCCAGCAGTGGGGACAGTTTGGGGGCCGGGGAGCTGTTTTTT.

The rearrangement links TRBV7-9 to TRBJ2-7; 7 bases match TRBD2. Looked up from germline, CDR1 is SEHNR and CDR2 is FQNEAQ (reference sequence). The CDR3 length is 16 residues. V trimming: 5 bases; J trimming: 7 bases; junction bases outside the gene matches: 17. CDR3 sequence (DNA): TGTGCCAGCAGCGCCTCATGGGGTCGCGGGAGCGGTGAGCAGTACTTC. Translated, it gives CASSASWGRGSGEQYF. The complete variable domain, with remaining parts taken from reference TRBV7-9 and TRBJ2-7, reads DTGVSQNPRHKITKRGQNVTFRCDPISEHNRLYWYRQTLGQGPEFLTYFQNEAQLEKSRLLSDRFSAERPKGSFSTLEIQRTEQGDSAMYLCASSASWGRGSGEQYFGPGTRLTVT.

V and J are TRBV15 and TRBJ2-2, with a possible D match to TRBD1 (5 bases). The CDR3 covers 15 residues. V gave up 1 base and J gave up 4 bases, with 10 bases separating them. Germline CDR1 and CDR2: LNHNV and YYDKDF (reference sequence). The CDR3 DNA sequence: TGTGCCACCAGCAGAGGGCAGGGTGGCACCGGGGAGCTGTTTTTT. Translation: CATSRGQGGTGELFF.

The table lists this clone with a few counts. The V and J genes are TRBV27 and TRBJ2-7, with D maybe TRBD2 (6 bases). Trimming took 2 bases from V and 3 from J, leaving 11 bases between them. This CDR3 region has 14 residues. Germline V lookup: CDR1 MNHEY, CDR2 SMNVEV (reference sequence). CDR3 sequence reads: CASSLAGPNYEQYF. CDR3 bases: TGTGCCAGCAGTTTAGCGGGGCCTAACTACGAGCAGTACTTC.

J is TRBJ2-7 and V is TRBV6-6; possible D gene TRBD1, 6 bases. Trimming removed 1 base at V and 2 bases at J, with 12 bases between. CDR1 is MNHNY, CDR2 SVGAGI, per germline (reference sequence). This CDR3 region has 15 residues. The CDR3 sequence: CASSYWQGPTYEQYF. CDR3 DNA sequence: TGTGCCAGCAGTTACTGGCAGGGGCCCACCTACGAGCAGTACTTC.

The V and J genes are TRBV7-6 and TRBJ2-1; unclear D gene. The CDR3 runs 13 residues. Trimming took 5 bases from V and 7 from J, leaving 12 bases between them. Per the germline V gene, CDR1 is SGHVS and CDR2 is FNYEAQ. CDR3 nucleotide sequence: TGTGCCAGCAGCCCTGGGATGGGGAATGAGCAGTTCTTC. Amino acid sequence: CASSPGMGNEQFF.

The chain couples TRBV29-1 to TRBJ2-7, with D tentatively TRBD2 (6 bases). The CDR3 is made up of 15 amino acids. Looked up from germline, CDR1 is SQVTM and CDR2 is ANQGSEA. V gave up 4 bases and J gave up 3 bases, with 19 bases separating them. The CDR3 protein is CSVALAGRNDYEQYF. CDR3 nucleotide sequence: TGCAGCGTTGCCCTCGCGGGACGTAATGACTACGAGCAGTACTTC.